This TCR beta chain was identified in a study of T-cell reconstitution after alpha-beta-depleted transplantation in children. Notes on the study in general: TCRbeta diversity was high at day 60 in some patients (a result of surviving recipient T cells and thymic progenitors). Reportedly, alpha-beta T cells present about two months post-transplant originated from several hundred expanded clones of graft origin.

Unique molecular identifiers were used to barcode this TCRbeta library. TCRdb re-called the PCR reads with MiXCR, one entry per CDR3 protein. The top ten hold roughly 4.8% of the sample, which has about 830,000 distinct CDR3 sequences, 15% to 20% seen once. Only a few counts were recorded for this clonotype. Antigen unknown. This TCR was recovered from a male patient aged 10-17 years who had a stem cell transplant for acute lymphoblastic leukemia, so the T cells may come from the graft donor. The material sequenced was PBMCs, mostly from graft donor cells, taken 360 days after TCRalphabeta/CD19-depleted stem cell transplant.

The CDR3 DNA sequence: TGTGCCAGCAGCTTAACCGGACTAGCGGGATCCTACGAGCAGTACTTC. Residues: CASSLTGLAGSYEQYF. The V call is TRBV7-8, the J call TRBJ2-7, with 12 bases lining up with TRBD2. Germline V CDR1 and CDR2: SGHVS, FQNEAQ. This CDR3 comprises 16 residues. V gave up 2 bases and J gave up 1 base; unmatched junction bases: 3.